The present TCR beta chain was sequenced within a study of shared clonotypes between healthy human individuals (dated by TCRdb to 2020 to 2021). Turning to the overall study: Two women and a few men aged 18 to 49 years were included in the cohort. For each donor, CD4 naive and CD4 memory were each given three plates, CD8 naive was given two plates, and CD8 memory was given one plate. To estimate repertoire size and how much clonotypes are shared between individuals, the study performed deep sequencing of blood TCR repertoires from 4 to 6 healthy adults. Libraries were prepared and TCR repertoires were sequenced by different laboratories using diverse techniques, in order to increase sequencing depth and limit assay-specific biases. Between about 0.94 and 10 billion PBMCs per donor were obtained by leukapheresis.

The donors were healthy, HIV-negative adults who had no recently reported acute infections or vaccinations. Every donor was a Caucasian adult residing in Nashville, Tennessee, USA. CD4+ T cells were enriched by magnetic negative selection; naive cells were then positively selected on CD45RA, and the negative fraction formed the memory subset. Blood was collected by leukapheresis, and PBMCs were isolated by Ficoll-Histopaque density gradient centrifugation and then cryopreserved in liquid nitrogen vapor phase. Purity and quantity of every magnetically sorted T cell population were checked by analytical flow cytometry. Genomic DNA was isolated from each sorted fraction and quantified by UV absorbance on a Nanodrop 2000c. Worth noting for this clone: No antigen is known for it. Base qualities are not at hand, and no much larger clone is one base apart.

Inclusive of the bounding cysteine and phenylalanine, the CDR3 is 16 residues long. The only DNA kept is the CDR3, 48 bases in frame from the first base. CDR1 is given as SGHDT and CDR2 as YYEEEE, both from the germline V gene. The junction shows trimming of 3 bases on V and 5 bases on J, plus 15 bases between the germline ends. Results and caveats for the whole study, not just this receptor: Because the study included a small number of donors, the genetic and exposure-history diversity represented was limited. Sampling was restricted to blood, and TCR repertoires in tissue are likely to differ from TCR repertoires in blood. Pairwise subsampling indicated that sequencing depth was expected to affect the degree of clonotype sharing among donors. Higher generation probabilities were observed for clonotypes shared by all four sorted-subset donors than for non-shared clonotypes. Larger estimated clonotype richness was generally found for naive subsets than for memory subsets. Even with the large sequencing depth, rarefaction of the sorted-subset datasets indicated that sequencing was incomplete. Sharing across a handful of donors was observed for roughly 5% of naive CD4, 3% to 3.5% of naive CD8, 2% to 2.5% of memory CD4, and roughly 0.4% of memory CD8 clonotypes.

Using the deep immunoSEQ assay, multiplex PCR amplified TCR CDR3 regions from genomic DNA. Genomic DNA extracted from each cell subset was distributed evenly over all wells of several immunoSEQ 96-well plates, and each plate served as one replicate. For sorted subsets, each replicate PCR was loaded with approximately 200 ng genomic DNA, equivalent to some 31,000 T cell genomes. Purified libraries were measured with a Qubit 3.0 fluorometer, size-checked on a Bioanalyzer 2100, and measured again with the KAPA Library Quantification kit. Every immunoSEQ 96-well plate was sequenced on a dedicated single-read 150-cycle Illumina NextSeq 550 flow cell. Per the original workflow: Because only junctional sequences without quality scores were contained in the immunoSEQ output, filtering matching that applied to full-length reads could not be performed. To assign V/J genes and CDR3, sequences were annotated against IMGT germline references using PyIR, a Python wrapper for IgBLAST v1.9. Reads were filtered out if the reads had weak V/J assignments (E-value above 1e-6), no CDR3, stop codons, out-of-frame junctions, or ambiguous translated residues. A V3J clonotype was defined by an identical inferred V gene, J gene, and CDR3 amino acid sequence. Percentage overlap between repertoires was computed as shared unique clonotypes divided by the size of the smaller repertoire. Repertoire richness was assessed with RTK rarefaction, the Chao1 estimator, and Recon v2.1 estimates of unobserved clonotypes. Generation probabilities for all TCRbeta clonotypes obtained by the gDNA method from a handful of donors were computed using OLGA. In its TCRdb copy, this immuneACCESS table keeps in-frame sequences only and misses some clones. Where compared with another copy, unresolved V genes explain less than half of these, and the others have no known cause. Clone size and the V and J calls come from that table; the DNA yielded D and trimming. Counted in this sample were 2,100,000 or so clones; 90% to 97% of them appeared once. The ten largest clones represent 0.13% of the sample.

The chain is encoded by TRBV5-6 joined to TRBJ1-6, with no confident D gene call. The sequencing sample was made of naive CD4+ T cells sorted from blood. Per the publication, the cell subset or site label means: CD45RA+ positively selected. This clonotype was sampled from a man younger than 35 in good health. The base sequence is TGTGCCAGCAGCTCGTCCGCCGGGCGGCATAATTCACCCCTCCACTTT. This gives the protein CASSSSAGRHNSPLHF. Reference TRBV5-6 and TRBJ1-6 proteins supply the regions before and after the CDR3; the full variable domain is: DAGVTQSPTHLIKTRGQQVTLRCSPKSGHDTVSWYQQALGQGPQFIFQYYEEEERQRGNFPDRFSGHQFPNYSSELNVNALLLGDSALYLCASSSSAGRHNSPLHFGNGTRLTVT.